A selection of T cell receptor beta chains follows, all from one sample in a study of a mutant IDH1 vaccine in newly diagnosed glioma. The antigens of these receptors remain unknown. Generated by immunoSEQ multiplex PCR, the TCRdb table keeps only in-frame clones and is missing some. The sample records fewer than 35,000 clones, 90% being singletons. Here the sequenced sample was PBMCs, taken from a glioma patient whose treatment included an IDH1 peptide vaccine. Receptor source: a man between 18 and 35 years old with glioma. CDR3s include the opening cysteine and the closing phenylalanine or tryptophan. The D gene is left open where the match is weak. Not all rows give a size; the values are once, few, many and, for expanded clones, a class.

J: TRBJ1-1; V: TRBV5-4; D: -; size: -; DNA: TGTGCCAGCAGCTTGGACTTCCAGGTTGAGGGCGCGGCTTTCTTT; CDR3: CASSLDFQVEGAAFF
J: TRBJ1-5; V: TRBV6-5; D: -; size: few; DNA: TGTGCCAGCAGTAGGGGTCGTGGCGGCAATCAGCCCCAGCATTTT; CDR3: CASSRGRGGNQPQHF
J: TRBJ1-3; V: TRBV15; D: -; size: -; DNA: TGTGCCACCAGCAGAGCAACAGGGACCTCATCTGGAAACACCATATATTTT; CDR3: CATSRATGTSSGNTIYF
J: TRBJ2-4; V: TRBV7-9; D: TRBD2; size: -; DNA: TGTGCCAGCAGCTTGGGAGGCGTGACTAGCGGGGCGCAAAACATTCAGTACTTC; CDR3: CASSLGGVTSGAQNIQYF
J: TRBJ2-7; V: TRBV10-3; D: -; size: -; DNA: TGTGCCATCAGTGAAACAGGAAGCTCCTACGAGCAGTACTTC; CDR3: CAISETGSSYEQYF
J: TRBJ2-6; V: TRBV15; D: -; size: -; DNA: TGTGCCACCAGCCCCCGGAACCACGCCGTCCTGACTTTC; CDR3: CATSPRNHAVLTF
J: TRBJ2-2; V: TRBV14; D: -; size: -; DNA: TGTGCCAGCAGCCAAGGATGGAGGGGTCGCACCGGGGAGCTGTTTTTT; CDR3: CASSQGWRGRTGELFF
J: TRBJ1-1; V: TRBV4-3; D: TRBD1; size: -; DNA: TGCGCCAGCAGCCAAGATGGACAGGGCCAAGCTTTCTTT; CDR3: CASSQDGQGQAFF
J: TRBJ2-7; V: TRBV7-2; D: -; size: -; DNA: TGTGCCAGCAGCTTAGGGGCGGGCCCTCAATCCTACGAGCAGTACTTC; CDR3: CASSLGAGPQSYEQYF
J: TRBJ2-3; V: TRBV4-3; D: TRBD2; size: -; DNA: TGCGCCAGCAGCCGCCGATTAGCGGGAGGCGCAGATACGCAGTATTTT; CDR3: CASSRRLAGGADTQYF
J: TRBJ1-2; V: TRBV15; D: TRBD1; size: few; DNA: TGTGCCACCAGCACTCGGACAGGGGCCTATGGCTACACCTTC; CDR3: CATSTRTGAYGYTF
J: TRBJ1-1; V: TRBV7-9; D: -; size: -; DNA: TGTGCCAGCACCCTCGACGTTCCCGGAACTGAAGCTTTCTTT; CDR3: CASTLDVPGTEAFF
J: TRBJ2-1; V: TRBV7-2; D: TRBD2; size: -; DNA: TGTGCCAGCAGCATAGCCCCGGGACTAGCGGGAGGGCGGGGTGAGCAGTTCTTC; CDR3: CASSIAPGLAGGRGEQFF
J: TRBJ1-1; V: TRBV7-2; D: -; size: -; DNA: TGTGCCAGCAGCGGGGGACATACGAACACTGAAGCTTTCTTT; CDR3: CASSGGHTNTEAFF
J: TRBJ1-2; V: TRBV6-1; D: TRBD1; size: -; DNA: TGTGCCAGCAGTGAGTCAGGACAGGTTGGTGGCTACACCTTC; CDR3: CASSESGQVGGYTF
J: TRBJ2-7; V: TRBV6-5; D: TRBD2; size: -; DNA: TGTGCCACCGCGACTAGCGGAAAAGGGGTCGAGCAGTACTTC; CDR3: CATATSGKGVEQYF
J: TRBJ1-1; V: TRBV2; D: -; size: -; DNA: TGTGCCAGCAGTGGCGGCAGTAGGAGCACTGAAGCTTTCTTT; CDR3: CASSGGSRSTEAFF
J: TRBJ2-5; V: TRBV19; D: -; size: -; DNA: TGTGCCACCCGCCAGAGCGGAGAGACCCAGTACTTC; CDR3: CATRQSGETQYF
J: TRBJ2-1; V: TRBV29-1; D: TRBD2; size: -; DNA: TGCAGCGTTGAAGCATCCTACCCAAGAATGGGACTAGGTGGGGGGAATGAGCAGTTCTTC; CDR3: CSVEASYPRMGLGGGNEQFF
J: TRBJ1-1; V: TRBV6-6; D: -; size: -; DNA: TGTGCCAGCAGCTATCCCCCACAGGGTGAAGCTTTCTTT; CDR3: CASSYPPQGEAFF
J: TRBJ2-2; V: TRBV7-2; D: TRBD2; size: -; DNA: TGTGCCAGCAGCTTAGACGGACTAGCGGGGGGGGAGCTGTTTTTT; CDR3: CASSLDGLAGGELFF
J: TRBJ1-4; V: TRBV28; D: -; size: once; DNA: TGTGCCAGCAGTTTACACACAGCGGAGGCAACTAATGAAAAACTGTTTTTT; CDR3: CASSLHTAEATNEKLFF
J: TRBJ1-6; V: TRBV4-3; D: -; size: -; DNA: TGCGCCAGCAGCCCCTCGAAGAGTCTGGGATCACCCCTCCACTTT; CDR3: CASSPSKSLGSPLHF
J: TRBJ2-5; V: TRBV4-3; D: TRBD2; size: -; DNA: TGCGCCAGCAGCCAGGGACTAGCGGGGAAAGAGACCCAGTACTTC; CDR3: CASSQGLAGKETQYF
J: TRBJ2-7; V: TRBV23-1; D: -; size: -; DNA: TGCGCCAGCAACCATACGACCCTCCACGAGCAGTACTTC; CDR3: CASNHTTLHEQYF
J: TRBJ1-4; V: TRBV30; D: -; size: -; DNA: TGTGCCTGGAGTGTAGCCGTGTTGGGGGCCGACCTGGGCGATGAAAAACTGTTTTTT; CDR3: CAWSVAVLGADLGDEKLFF
J: TRBJ2-1; V: TRBV16; D: -; size: once; DNA: TGTGCCAGCAGCCAACAGGGCTCCTACAATGAGCAGTTCTTC; CDR3: CASSQQGSYNEQFF
J: TRBJ1-2; V: TRBV6-5; D: TRBD1; size: -; DNA: TGTGCCAGCAGTTACAGGGGCCAGGGGGTCTATGGCTACACCTTC; CDR3: CASSYRGQGVYGYTF
J: TRBJ2-3; V: TRBV6-4; D: TRBD2; size: -; DNA: TGTGCCAGCAGTGACTCCGGGAGGGCCACAGATACGCAGTATTTT; CDR3: CASSDSGRATDTQYF
J: TRBJ1-1; V: TRBV28; D: -; size: -; DNA: TGTGCCAGCAGCCGTTTTTCGGCAGGGCAAGCTTTCTTT; CDR3: CASSRFSAGQAFF
J: TRBJ2-1; V: TRBV6-1; D: -; size: -; DNA: TGTGCCAGCAGTGAAGTTACGGTCCTGTTGTTCTTC; CDR3: CASSEVTVLLFF
J: TRBJ1-4; V: TRBV4-1; D: -; size: -; DNA: TGCGCCAGCAGCCAAGCGACGGTTGAAAAACTGTTTTTT; CDR3: CASSQATVEKLFF
J: TRBJ2-5; V: TRBV5-4; D: -; size: -; DNA: TGTGCCGCGAAGTTAGCGGAACAAGAGACCCAGTACTTC; CDR3: CAAKLAEQETQYF
J: TRBJ1-5; V: TRBV7-8; D: -; size: -; DNA: TGTGCCAGCAGCTTAGCACGTGAAAGGGATCAGCCCCAGCATTTT; CDR3: CASSLARERDQPQHF
J: TRBJ2-6; V: TRBV7-9; D: TRBD1; size: -; DNA: TGTGCCAGCACCCCCCGGGACAGATCGTACTCTGGGGCCAACGTCCTGACTTTC; CDR3: CASTPRDRSYSGANVLTF
J: TRBJ1-1; V: TRBV4-2; D: -; size: -; DNA: TGTGCCAGCAGCCCCGAGGTGGGTGAAGCTTTCTTT; CDR3: CASSPEVGEAFF
J: TRBJ2-2; V: TRBV5-1; D: TRBD1; size: -; DNA: TGCGCCAGCAGCTTCCAGGGGGACACCGGGGAGCTGTTTTTT; CDR3: CASSFQGDTGELFF
J: TRBJ1-2; V: TRBV27; D: -; size: -; DNA: TGTGCCAGCAGTGGACGAAGAATGGGAGGTGACTATGGCTACACCTTC; CDR3: CASSGRRMGGDYGYTF
J: TRBJ1-1; V: TRBV23-1; D: TRBD1; size: -; DNA: TGCGCCAGCAGTCATCTGGACAGGGAGGGAGAAGACACTGAAGCTTTCTTT; CDR3: CASSHLDREGEDTEAFF
J: TRBJ2-2; V: TRBV10-3; D: TRBD2; size: medium-sized; DNA: TGTGCCATCAGACCAAGCGGGGGGAACACCGGGGAGCTGTTTTTT; CDR3: CAIRPSGGNTGELFF
J: TRBJ2-3; V: TRBV5-1; D: -; size: -; DNA: TGCGCCAGCAGCTTCGGCAACTTAGTAGATACGCAGTATTTT; CDR3: CASSFGNLVDTQYF